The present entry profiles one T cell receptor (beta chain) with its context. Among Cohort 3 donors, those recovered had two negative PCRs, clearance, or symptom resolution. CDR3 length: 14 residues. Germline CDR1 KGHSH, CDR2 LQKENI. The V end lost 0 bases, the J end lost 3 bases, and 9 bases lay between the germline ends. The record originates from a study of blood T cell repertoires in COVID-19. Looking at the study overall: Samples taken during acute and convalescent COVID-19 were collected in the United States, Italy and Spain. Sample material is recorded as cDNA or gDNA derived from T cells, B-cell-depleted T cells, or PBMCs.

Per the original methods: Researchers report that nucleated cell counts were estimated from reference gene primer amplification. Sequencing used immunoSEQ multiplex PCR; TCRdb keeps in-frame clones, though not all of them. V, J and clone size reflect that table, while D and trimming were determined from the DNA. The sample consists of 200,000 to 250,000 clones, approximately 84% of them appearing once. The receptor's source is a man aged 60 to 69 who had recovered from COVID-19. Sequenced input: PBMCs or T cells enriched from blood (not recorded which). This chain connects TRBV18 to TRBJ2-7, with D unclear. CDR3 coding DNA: TGTGCCAGCTCACCACCGGGCACTGACTACGAGCAGTACTTC. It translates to CASSPPGTDYEQYF.